A single sample gave rise to the 31 T cell receptor beta chains below, sequenced in a study of cytotoxic CD8 clonotypes in ibrutinib-treated CLL. Sequencing used immunoSEQ multiplex PCR; TCRdb keeps in-frame clones, though not all of them. This sample has approximately 190,000 clones; about 75% occur once, and the top ten carry more than 4.5%. The sequencing used PBMCs, collected after 12 months of ibrutinib treatment. These receptors were taken from a human donor with chronic lymphocytic leukemia.

V usage is TRBV5-1 and J usage is TRBJ1-5, with D possibly TRBD1 on 6 matching bases. This CDR3 contains 15 residues. The ends were cut back, 2 bases at V and 1 base at J, with 10 bases in the middle. Germline values: CDR1 SGHRS, CDR2 YFSETQ. The CDR3 spells CASSLGQPSNQPQHF. CDR3 sequence (DNA): TGCGCCAGCAGCTTAGGACAGCCGAGCAATCAGCCCCAGCATTTT.

The chain combines TRBV5-1 with TRBJ2-3; D is possibly TRBD1 (6 bases). The V gene lost 3 bases and the J gene lost 6 bases, with 11 bases spanning the gap. The CDR3 is 13 residues long. Looked up from germline, CDR1 is SGHRS and CDR2 is YFSETQ. The CDR3 loop is CASSWGHDDTQYF. Here the CDR3 DNA reads TGCGCCAGCAGCTGGGGACACGACGATACGCAGTATTTT.

The count of this clone is one. The V call is TRBV6-5, the J call TRBJ2-1; no clear D. The CDR3 spans 16 residues. Deletions cut 4 bases from V and 0 bases from J, with 13 bases between. Germline-derived CDR1 and CDR2 are MNHEY and SVGAGI. The CDR3 DNA reads as TGTGCCAGCAGTTGGGTTGGTCCGAGCTCCTACAATGAGCAGTTCTTC. It specifies CASSWVGPSSYNEQFF.

The chain carries TRBV2 and TRBJ1-2; tentative D call: TRBD1 (6 bases). CDR1 and CDR2 from the germline V gene are SNHLY and FYNNEI. V lost 1 base and J 6 bases, leaving 12 bases between the germline ends. CDR3 size: 14 residues. The DNA of the CDR3 is TGTGCCAGCAGTGAAGTTTCGGGGGCTCATGGCTACACCTTC. Protein product: CASSEVSGAHGYTF.

The chain joins TRBV28 to TRBJ1-5; D ambiguous. Germline CDR1 and CDR2: MDHEN and SYDVKM. Trimming removed 3 bases from V and 7 bases from J, with 4 bases in between. CDR3 length equals 11 residues. The CDR3 protein is CASSFQQPQHF. The CDR3, as DNA: TGTGCCAGCAGTTTCCAGCAGCCCCAGCATTTT. The full variable domain, rest sourced from reference TRBV28 and TRBJ1-5, is DVKVTQSSRYLVKRTGEKVFLECVQDMDHENMFWYRQDPGLGLRLIYFSYDVKMKEKGDIPEGYSVSREKKERFSLILESASTNQTSMYLCASSFQQPQHFGDGTRLSIL.

In its sample, this clone was seen many times. The chain joins TRBV21-1 to TRBJ1-2. TRBV21-1 is labeled a pseudogene. This CDR3 has 13 residues. Here the CDR3 DNA reads TGTGCCAGCAGCAAATCGGGGGGAGGTGGCTACACCTTC. It specifies CASSKSGGGGYTF.

This clone was observed a few times. The CDR3 sequence: CASSQDYSASVKNIQYF. The CDR3 DNA follows: TGCGCCAGCAGCCAAGATTATAGTGCTAGCGTCAAAAACATTCAGTACTTC. The chain recombines TRBV4-3 with TRBJ2-4; a weak D match, TRBD2 (6 bases). The CDR3 length is 17 residues. V lost 0 bases and J 3 bases, leaving 15 bases between the germline ends. CDR1 is LGHNA and CDR2 is YSLEER in the germline V gene.

The chain combines TRBV27 with TRBJ2-2, with 8 bases that match TRBD1. Trimming took 9 bases from V and 4 from J; bases not matched to a gene: 10. The CDR3 covers 15 residues. The germline V gene has CDR1 MNHEY and CDR2 SMNVEV (reference sequence). This CDR3 reads CASNPGQGGTGELFF. The CDR3 DNA follows: TGTGCCAGTAACCCCGGACAGGGCGGCACCGGGGAGCTGTTTTTT.

The chain combines TRBV5-6 with TRBJ1-6; D perhaps matches TRBD1 (6 bases). Trimming cost V 0 bases and J 4 bases, with 11 bases left between them. This CDR3 comprises 16 residues. Germline values: CDR1 SGHDT, CDR2 YYEEEE. CDR3 nucleotide sequence: TGTGCCAGCAGCTTGGAACAGGGCAGATATAATTCACCCCTCCACTTT. Its translation is CASSLEQGRYNSPLHF.

The chain has TRBV6-1 and TRBJ2-7; 7 nucleotides align to TRBD2. Germline V gives CDR1 MNHNS, CDR2 SASEGT. The CDR3 contains 12 residues. V was clipped by 5 bases and J by 4 bases; unmatched bases: 2. CDR3 sequence reads: CASSTSVYEQYF. CDR3 sequence (DNA): TGTGCCAGCAGTACTAGCGTGTACGAGCAGTACTTC.

V usage is TRBV27 and J usage is TRBJ1-2; D remains unclear. This CDR3 comprises 13 residues. The germline CDR1 and CDR2 sequences are MNHEY and SMNVEV (reference sequence). Trimming removed 0 bases at V and 6 bases at J, with 8 bases between. The CDR3 DNA sequence: TGTGCCAGCAGTTTATCGGATCGCAATGGCTACACCTTC. Translation gives CASSLSDRNGYTF.

This clone was detected once. The chain recombines TRBV28 with TRBJ1-3, with D possibly being TRBD1 (6 bases). Between the trimmed V and J ends, which lost 3 bases and 0 bases, there was a span of 6 bases. The CDR3 contains 14 residues. Germline V CDR1 and CDR2: MDHEN, SYDVKM. This chain's CDR3 is CASSFRGSGNTIYF. DNA of the CDR3: TGTGCCAGCAGTTTCAGGGGCTCTGGAAACACCATATATTTT.

The V call is TRBV5-6, the J call TRBJ1-6, with D hard to call. The CDR3 totals 16 residues. Trimming took off 0 bases at V and 6 bases at J, with 13 bases between the two ends. Germline CDR1 and CDR2: SGHDT and YYEEEE. CDR3 sequence (DNA): TGTGCCAGCAGCTTGGCCGGTCTCGGGGTTAATTCACCCCTCCACTTT. Amino acid sequence: CASSLAGLGVNSPLHF. The variable domain in full, completed from reference TRBV5-6 and TRBJ1-6, reads DAGVTQSPTHLIKTRGQQVTLRCSPKSGHDTVSWYQQALGQGPQFIFQYYEEEERQRGNFPDRFSGHQFPNYSSELNVNALLLGDSALYLCASSLAGLGVNSPLHFGNGTRLTVT.

The J gene is TRBJ2-1, the V gene TRBV5-1; D is perhaps TRBD1 (6 bases). Germline V gene data show CDR1 as SGHRS and CDR2 as YFSETQ. The CDR3 extends over 15 amino acids. Trimming took off 0 bases at V and 6 bases at J, with 13 bases between the two ends. The CDR3 nucleotides read TGCGCCAGCAGCTTGGGAGGGTGGGGGCCCAATGAGCAGTTCTTC. It specifies CASSLGGWGPNEQFF.

The chain's CDR3 is CASSAGAHDQPQHF. CDR3 bases: TGTGCCAGCAGTGCCGGGGCTCATGATCAGCCCCAGCATTTT. The chain links TRBV25-1 to TRBJ1-5; D may be TRBD1 (5 bases). Trimming cost V 4 bases and J 5 bases, with 12 bases left between them. The length of the CDR3 is 14 residues. Germline V gene lookup returns CDR1 MGHDK and CDR2 SYGVNS.

V usage is TRBV11-3 and J usage is TRBJ1-1; no clear D. V lost 5 bases to trimming and J lost 6 bases, with 16 bases between them. The CDR3 has 14 amino acids. CDR1 is SGHNT, CDR2 YENEEA, per germline. CDR3 DNA: TGTGCCAGCAGCCCGAACGGAGGGCAGGCTGAAGCTTTCTTT. Residues: CASSPNGGQAEAFF.

This sequence joins TRBV27 and TRBJ1-5; D is unresolved. Trimming removed 5 bases from V and 0 bases from J, with 11 bases in between. This CDR3 contains 15 residues. Germline loops: CDR1 MNHEY, CDR2 SMNVEV (reference sequence). CDR3 amino acids: CASSALDNSNQPQHF. CDR3 bases: TGTGCCAGCAGTGCTCTTGATAATAGCAATCAGCCCCAGCATTTT.

This chain connects TRBV6-5 to TRBJ1-5; D is ambiguous. This CDR3 has 13 residues. V was clipped by 0 bases and J by 6 bases, with 6 bases between them. Germline V gene lookup returns CDR1 MNHEY and CDR2 SVGAGI. The CDR3 DNA sequence: TGTGCCAGCAGTTACTCGGGGTTTCAGCCCCAGCATTTT. Translating gives CASSYSGFQPQHF.

CDR3 coding DNA: TGTGCCAGCAGCTTAAAGGGGGCCGGCACTGAAGCTTTCTTT. Its protein product is CASSLKGAGTEAFF. This chain uses TRBV11-2 with TRBJ1-1, with 7 positions matching TRBD1. Germline V gene sequence: CDR1 SGHAT, CDR2 FQNNGV. The CDR3 totals 14 residues. Losses at the gene ends were 2 bases for V and 4 bases for J; bases not matched to a gene: 4.

This clone was seen only once. V and J are TRBV19 and TRBJ1-1; D is possibly TRBD1 (6 bases). Looked up from germline, CDR1 is LNHDA and CDR2 is SQIVND (reference sequence). The CDR3 covers 17 residues. The germline V and J ends were trimmed by 2 bases and 3 bases, with 19 bases remaining between them. Written as DNA, the CDR3 is TGTGCCAGTAGTATAAGGGGGAAGGGGATCACCCACACTGAAGCTTTCTTT. Its translation: CASSIRGKGITHTEAFF.

V gene TRBV9 combines with J gene TRBJ2-3, with D tentatively TRBD2 (6 bases). Trimming stripped 0 bases from V and 0 bases from J, with 11 bases between. The CDR3 consists of 16 residues. Looked up from germline, CDR1 is SGDLS and CDR2 is YYNGEE. CDR3 amino acids: CASSVGSGSSTDTQYF. DNA for the CDR3: TGTGCCAGCAGCGTAGGGAGCGGGTCTAGCACAGATACGCAGTATTTT.

The chain joins TRBV13 to TRBJ2-1; D is unresolved. Germline CDR1 and CDR2: PRHDT and FYEKMQ (reference sequence). The CDR3 is 16 residues long. Trimming left V 2 bases short and J 0 bases short, with 11 bases between. CDR3 residues: CASSLFKWGSYNEQFF. DNA of the CDR3: TGTGCCAGCAGCTTATTCAAATGGGGCTCCTACAATGAGCAGTTCTTC.

The rearrangement uses TRBV19 and TRBJ1-5; D is uncertain. The CDR3 length is 15 residues. Germline CDR1 LNHDA, CDR2 SQIVND (reference sequence). Deletions cut 4 bases from V and 0 bases from J, with 10 bases between. In DNA form, the CDR3 reads TGTGCCAGTAGTAGGGCCACCCATAGCAATCAGCCCCAGCATTTT. The encoded protein is CASSRATHSNQPQHF.

This clone appeared once. The V call is TRBV28, the J call TRBJ2-7; D gene uncertain. This CDR3 is 13 amino acids long. V gave up 5 bases and J gave up 5 bases, with 13 bases separating them. From germline, CDR1 is MDHEN and CDR2 SYDVKM. The CDR3 DNA reads TGTGCCAGCAGTCTCCGGTCCCCCAACGAGCAGTACTTC. This codes for CASSLRSPNEQYF.

The rearrangement uses TRBV18 and TRBJ2-7, with TRBD1 matching 7 bases. Germline CDR1 reads KGHSH; CDR2 reads LQKENI. V lost 5 bases to trimming and J lost 2 bases; unmatched junction nucleotides: 3. This CDR3 spans 13 amino acids. CDR3 DNA sequence: TGTGCCAGCTCATGGGACAGAACCTACGAGCAGTACTTC. This gives the protein CASSWDRTYEQYF. Looking up the rest from reference TRBV18 and TRBJ2-7 gives the full variable domain: NAGVMQNPRHLVRRRGQEARLRCSPMKGHSHVYWYRQLPEEGLKFMVYLQKENIIDESGMPKERFSAEFPKEGPSILRIQQVVRGDSAAYFCASSWDRTYEQYFGPGTRLTVT.

In this sample, this clone turned up a few times. The rearrangement joins TRBV14 to TRBJ2-2; perhaps TRBD1 as D (6 bases). The CDR3 extends over 16 amino acids. Germline CDR1 and CDR2: SGHDN and FVKESK. Trimming removed 4 bases at V and 0 bases at J, with 12 bases between. The CDR3 nucleotides read TGTGCCAGCAGCCTGCGGCCAGGGGCGAACACCGGGGAGCTGTTTTTT. It encodes CASSLRPGANTGELFF.

This clone appeared a few times. This chain joins TRBV5-1 and TRBJ1-2; no clear D. Germline values: CDR1 SGHRS, CDR2 YFSETQ. Trimming shortened V by 0 bases and J by 3 bases, and 12 bases separated the two germline ends. The CDR3 is 15 residues long. CDR3 amino acids: CASSLAGGHDYGYTF. Written as DNA, the CDR3 is TGCGCCAGCAGCTTGGCCGGAGGGCACGACTATGGCTACACCTTC.

The rearrangement joins TRBV9 to TRBJ1-2, with TRBD1 matching over 10 bases. V trimming: 2 bases; J trimming: 4 bases; junction bases outside the gene matches: 11. Germline V gene data show CDR1 as SGDLS and CDR2 as YYNGEE. This CDR3 contains 17 residues. The CDR3 here is CASSVAGQGDPTYGYTF. The DNA for the CDR3 is TGTGCCAGCAGCGTGGCAGGACAGGGGGACCCTACCTATGGCTACACCTTC.

V is TRBV2 and J is TRBJ1-5; D unclear. With 7 bases removed from V and 3 bases from J, the gap between germline ends came to 13 bases. Germline V CDR1 and CDR2: SNHLY, FYNNEI. The CDR3 is 14 residues long. CDR3 sequence reads: CASTLERNNQPQHF. DNA for the CDR3: TGTGCCAGCACCCTAGAGCGGAACAATCAGCCCCAGCATTTT.

This chain joins TRBV19 and TRBJ1-1; tentative D call: TRBD1 (6 bases). The CDR3 extends over 12 amino acids. V was shortened by 9 bases and J by 1 base, with 9 bases between the two germline ends. The germline CDR1 and CDR2 sequences are LNHDA and SQIVND (reference sequence). CDR3 region: CASGGRNTEAFF. The CDR3 DNA reads as TGTGCCAGCGGGGGCAGGAACACTGAAGCTTTCTTT.

This clone has a single count. The V and J genes are TRBV28 and TRBJ2-7; D possibly corresponds to TRBD2 (5 bases). V was pared by 3 bases and J by 7 bases, with 16 bases between. The CDR3 contains 14 residues. Germline values: CDR1 MDHEN, CDR2 SYDVKM. CDR3 loop: CASSFRPGMREQYF. The CDR3 nucleotides are TGTGCCAGCAGTTTCCGCCCGGGAATGAGGGAGCAGTACTTC.